The clone carrying this T cell receptor beta chain was recorded once. The CDR3 runs 12 residues. Germline CDR1 and CDR2: LNHDA and SQIVND (reference sequence). Between the trimmed V and J ends, which lost 3 bases and 3 bases, there was a span of 5 bases. As originally analysed: Nucleated cell number was recorded as an estimate derived from reference gene primer amplification. Clones were sequenced by immunoSEQ multiplex PCR, and TCRdb holds only the in-frame ones, with some missing. V, J and clone size are taken as reported in that table, and D and trimming were inferred from the DNA itself. The repertoire has 150,000 to 200,000 clones, around 89% of them found once; the top ten carry approximately 2%. This specimen comes from a study of blood T cell repertoires in COVID-19. Study overall: Acute and convalescent COVID-19 specimens originated in the United States, Italy and Spain. T cells, B-cell-depleted T cells, or PBMCs provided the cDNA or gDNA that served as material.

This TCR came from a man younger than 30 who had recovered from COVID-19. V usage is TRBV19 and J usage is TRBJ1-1; the D is unclear. The sequenced sample consisted of peripheral blood. In DNA form, the CDR3 reads TGTGCCAGTAGTATCGCGGACACTGAAGCTTTCTTT. Its translation: CASSIADTEAFF.